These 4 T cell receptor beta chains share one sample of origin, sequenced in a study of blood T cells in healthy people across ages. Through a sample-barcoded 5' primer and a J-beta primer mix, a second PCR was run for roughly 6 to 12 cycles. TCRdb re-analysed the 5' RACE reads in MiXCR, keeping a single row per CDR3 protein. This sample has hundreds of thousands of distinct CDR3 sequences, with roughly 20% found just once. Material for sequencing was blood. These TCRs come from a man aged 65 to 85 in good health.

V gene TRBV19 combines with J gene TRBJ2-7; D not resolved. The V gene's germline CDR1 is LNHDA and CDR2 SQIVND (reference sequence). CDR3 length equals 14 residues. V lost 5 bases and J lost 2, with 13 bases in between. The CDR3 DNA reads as TGTGCCAGTAGTCGCTTTCTGGGGACCTACGAGCAGTACTTC. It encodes CASSRFLGTYEQYF. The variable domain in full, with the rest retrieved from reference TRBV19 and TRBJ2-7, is DGGITQSPKYLFRKEGQNVTLSCEQNLNHDAMYWYRQDPGQGLRLIYYSQIVNDFQKGDIAEGYSVSREKKESFPLTVTSAQKNPTAFYLCASSRFLGTYEQYFGPGTRLTVT.

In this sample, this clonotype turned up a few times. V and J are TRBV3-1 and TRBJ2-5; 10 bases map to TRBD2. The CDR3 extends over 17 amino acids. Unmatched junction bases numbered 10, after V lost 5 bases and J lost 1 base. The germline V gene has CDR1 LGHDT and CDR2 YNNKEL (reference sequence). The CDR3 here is CASSNWQRGGLQETQYF. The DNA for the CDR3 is TGTGCCAGCAGCAATTGGCAGCGGGGGGGCCTCCAAGAGACCCAGTACTTC.

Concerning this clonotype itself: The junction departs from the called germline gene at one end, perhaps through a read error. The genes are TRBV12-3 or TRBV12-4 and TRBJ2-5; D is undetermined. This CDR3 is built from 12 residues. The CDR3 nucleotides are TGTGCCTGCAGTTTTACCCGAGAGACCCAGTACTTC. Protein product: CACSFTRETQYF.

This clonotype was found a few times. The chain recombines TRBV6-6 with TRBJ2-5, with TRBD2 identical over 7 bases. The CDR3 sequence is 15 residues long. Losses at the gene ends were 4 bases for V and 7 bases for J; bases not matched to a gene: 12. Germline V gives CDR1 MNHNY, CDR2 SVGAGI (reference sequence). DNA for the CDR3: TGTGCCAGCAGTTCGACCGGGGGGTTGGTGGGGACCCAGTACTTC. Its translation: CASSSTGGLVGTQYF.